Shown below are 6 T cell receptor beta chains from a single sample sequenced in a study of T-cell reconstitution after alpha-beta-depleted transplantation in children. During its preparation, the TCRbeta library received unique molecular identifiers. MiXCR was run by TCRdb on the PCR reads, yielding one entry per CDR3 protein. The sample holds 300,000 to 400,000 distinct CDR3 sequences, about a sixth seen once. Here the sequenced sample was PBMCs, mostly from graft donor cells, taken 360 days after TCRalphabeta/CD19-depleted stem cell transplant. The receptors were sampled from a male patient aged 2 to 9 who had a stem cell transplant for acute lymphoblastic leukemia, so the T cells may come from the graft donor.

The rearrangement links TRBV3-1 to TRBJ2-4, with 8 bases that match TRBD2. Losses at the gene ends were 0 bases for V and 4 bases for J; bases not matched to a gene: 5. This CDR3 has 16 residues. Germline V CDR1 and CDR2: LGHDT, YNNKEL (reference sequence). The CDR3 DNA reads as TGTGCCAGCAGCCAAGATCGGGAGGGACCAAAAAACATTCAGTACTTC. Its protein product is CASSQDREGPKNIQYF. Complete variable domain (other parts from reference TRBV3-1 and TRBJ2-4): DTAVSQTPKYLVTQMGNDKSIKCEQNLGHDTMYWYKQDSKKFLKIMFSYNNKELIINETVPNRFSPKSPDKAHLNLHINSLELGDSAVYFCASSQDREGPKNIQYFGAGTRLSVL.

CDR3 nucleotide sequence: TGTGCCAGCAGCTCCCGACTAGAAAGGGATACGCAGTATTTT. Residues: CASSSRLERDTQYF. The V gene is TRBV11-2, the J gene TRBJ2-3, with D perhaps TRBD2 (6 bases). The germline gives CDR1 SGHAT, CDR2 FQNNGV. V lost 4 bases to trimming and J lost 6 bases, with 14 bases between them. The CDR3 contains 14 residues.

The chain uses TRBV5-6 and TRBJ2-7; D may be TRBD2 (5 bases). Germline-derived CDR1 and CDR2 are SGHDT and YYEEEE. Trimming left V 0 bases short and J 3 bases short, with 10 bases between. The CDR3 has 14 amino acids. The CDR3 DNA reads TGTGCCAGCAGCTTGGGACCTAGCCTCTACGAGCAGTACTTC. Translated: CASSLGPSLYEQYF.

V is TRBV7-9 and J is TRBJ1-1; TRBD1 aligns across 9 bases. From germline, CDR1 is SEHNR and CDR2 FQNEAQ (reference sequence). V shed 2 bases, J shed 0 bases, and the junction held 7 bases outside the gene matches. CDR3 size: 17 residues. Here the CDR3 reads CASSLTPGQGMNTEAFF. The CDR3 DNA sequence: TGTGCCAGCAGCTTAACTCCGGGACAGGGCATGAACACTGAAGCTTTCTTT.

This clonotype was detected ten times or more. The chain joins TRBV20-1 to TRBJ2-4; 12 nucleotides agree with TRBD2. Unmatched junction bases numbered 2, after V lost 1 base and J lost 1 base. Germline V gene sequence: CDR1 DFQATT, CDR2 SNEGSKA (reference sequence). The CDR3 totals 16 residues. The DNA for the CDR3 is TGCAGTGCTAGAGTTCTAGCGGGAGGGGCCAAAAACATTCAGTACTTC. Translated, it gives CSARVLAGGAKNIQYF.

J is TRBJ2-7 and V is TRBV27; TRBD1 agrees at 10 bases. Trimming removed 6 bases from V and 6 bases from J; junction bases left unmatched: 11. CDR3 length: 15 residues. Germline V CDR1 and CDR2: MNHEY, SMNVEV (reference sequence). CDR3 coding DNA: TGTGCCAGCAGGGGAGGGACAGGGGCCCTGGGCGAGCAGTACTTC. Translating it yields CASRGGTGALGEQYF.